Included here is one TCR beta chain sequence, with context. This entry comes from a study of patients and donors after allogeneic stem cell transplantation. With 2 bases removed from V and 0 bases from J, the gap between germline ends came to 7 bases. The germline CDR1 and CDR2 sequences are MDHEN and SYDVKM. The CDR3 extends over 14 amino acids. A single record per CDR3 protein comes from TCRdb applying MiXCR to the RT-PCR reads. The profile covers a few hundred thousand distinct CDR3 sequences, with roughly 38% appearing a single time and roughly 12% taken by the ten largest. Sequencing was performed on blood, either unsorted or a sorted T cell fraction (not recorded which). This receptor was identified in a human donor who was either an allogeneic HSCT recipient or a stem cell or donor lymphocyte infusion donor (not recorded which). It is not recorded whose cells these are; they may come from a transplant donor. The genes are TRBV28 and TRBJ1-1; D is undetermined. CDR3 amino acids: CASSLPQMNTEAFF. DNA of the CDR3: TGTGCCAGCAGTTTACCTCAGATGAACACTGAAGCTTTCTTT.